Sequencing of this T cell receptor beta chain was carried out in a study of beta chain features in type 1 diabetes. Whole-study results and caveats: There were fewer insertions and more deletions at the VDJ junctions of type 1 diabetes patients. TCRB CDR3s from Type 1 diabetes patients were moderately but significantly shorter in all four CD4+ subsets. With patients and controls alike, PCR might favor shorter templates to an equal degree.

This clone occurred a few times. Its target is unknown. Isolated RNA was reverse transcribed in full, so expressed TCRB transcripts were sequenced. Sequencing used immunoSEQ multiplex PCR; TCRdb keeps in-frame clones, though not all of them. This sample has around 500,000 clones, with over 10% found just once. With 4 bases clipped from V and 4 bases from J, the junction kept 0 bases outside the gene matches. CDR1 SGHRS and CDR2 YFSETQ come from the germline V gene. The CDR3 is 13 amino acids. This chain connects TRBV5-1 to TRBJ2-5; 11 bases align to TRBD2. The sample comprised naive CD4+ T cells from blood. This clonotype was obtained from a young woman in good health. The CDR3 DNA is TGCGCCAGCAGCGGACTAGCGGGAGAGACCCAGTACTTC. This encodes CASSGLAGETQYF.